This T cell receptor (beta chain) was obtained from a study of T cell responses to AZD1222 COVID-19 vaccine. Study at large: Analysis merged second doses at about 4 or about 12 weeks.

Comments on this clone: Its cognate antigen is unknown.

Measured with immunoSEQ multiplex PCR; TCRdb has only the in-frame clones, and not every one. The sample contains about 140,000 clones, 92% of which appear only once. Findings and limits, study-wide: It should be noted that donors were predominantly white British and more often female, and clonal diversity was possibly underestimated.

V was clipped by 3 bases and J by 8 bases, with 11 bases between them. The CDR3 is 13 residues long. Germline loops: CDR1 MGHRA, CDR2 YSYEKL. The chain employs TRBV4-1 and TRBJ2-1, with a weak D call TRBD2 (7 bases). Specimen: peripheral blood, collected on day 0 of AZD1222 vaccination. This clonotype was obtained from an adult in good health. The DNA of the CDR3 is TGCGCCAGCAGCCAGGGGGCGGGGGATGAGCAGTTCTTC. It encodes CASSQGAGDEQFF.